The clone carrying this T cell receptor (beta chain) was seen ten or more times. The sample comes from a study of Graves' ophthalmopathy and Graves' hyperthyroidism. Germline values: CDR1 PRHDT, CDR2 FYEKMQ (reference sequence). The CDR3 sequence is 15 residues long. Trimming left V 6 bases short and J 7 bases short, with 16 bases between. Amplification targeted the TCR beta CDR3 regions, with RNA transcripts as the source material. The workflow started with a first-round RT-PCR run with HTBI primers and then moved on to a second-round multiplex PCR. One entry per CDR3 protein results from TCRdb running MiXCR on the multiplex PCR reads. The sample records over a million distinct CDR3 sequences, about 35% being singletons.

What was sequenced was peripheral blood or thyroid tissue (not recorded which). The V and J genes are TRBV13 and TRBJ2-6; no reliable D call. The TCR comes from an adult man with Graves' hyperthyroidism. This chain's CDR3 is CASSVGRLGANVLTF. DNA of the CDR3: TGTGCCAGCAGTGTTGGACGGTTAGGTGCCAACGTCCTGACTTTC.